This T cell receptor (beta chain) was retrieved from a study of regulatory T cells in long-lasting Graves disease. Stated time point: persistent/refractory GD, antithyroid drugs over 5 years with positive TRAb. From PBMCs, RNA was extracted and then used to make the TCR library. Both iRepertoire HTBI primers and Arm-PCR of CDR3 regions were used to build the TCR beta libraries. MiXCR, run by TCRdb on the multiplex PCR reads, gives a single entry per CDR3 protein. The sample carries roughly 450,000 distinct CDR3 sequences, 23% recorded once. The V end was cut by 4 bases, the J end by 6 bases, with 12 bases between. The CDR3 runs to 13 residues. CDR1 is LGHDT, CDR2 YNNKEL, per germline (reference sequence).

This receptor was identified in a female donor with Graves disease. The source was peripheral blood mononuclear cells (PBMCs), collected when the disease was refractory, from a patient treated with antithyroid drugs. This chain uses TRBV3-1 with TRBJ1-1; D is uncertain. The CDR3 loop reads CASSPVHSPEAFF. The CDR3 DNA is TGTGCCAGCAGCCCAGTGCATTCCCCTGAAGCTTTCTTT.